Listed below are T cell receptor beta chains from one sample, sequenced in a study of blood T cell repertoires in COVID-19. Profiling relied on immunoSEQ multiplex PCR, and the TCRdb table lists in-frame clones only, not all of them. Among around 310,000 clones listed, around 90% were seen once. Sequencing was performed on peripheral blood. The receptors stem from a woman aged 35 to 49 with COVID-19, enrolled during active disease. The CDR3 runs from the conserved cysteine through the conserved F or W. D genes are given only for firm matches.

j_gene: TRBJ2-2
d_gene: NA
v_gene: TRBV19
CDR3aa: CASSSGPNTGELFF
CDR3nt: TGTGCCAGTAGTAGCGGGCCTAACACCGGGGAGCTGTTTTTT

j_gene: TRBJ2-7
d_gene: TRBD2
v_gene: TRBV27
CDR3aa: CASSLSGGRYEQYF
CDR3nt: TGTGCCAGCAGTTTAAGCGGGGGGAGATACGAGCAGTACTTC

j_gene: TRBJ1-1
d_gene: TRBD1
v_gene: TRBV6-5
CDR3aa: CASTAQDRGNTEAFF
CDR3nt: TGTGCCAGCACCGCCCAGGACAGGGGGAACACTGAAGCTTTCTTT

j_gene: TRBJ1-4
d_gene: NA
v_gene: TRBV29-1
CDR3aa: CSALGHATNEKLFF
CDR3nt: TGCAGCGCTCTGGGACACGCAACTAATGAAAAACTGTTTTTT

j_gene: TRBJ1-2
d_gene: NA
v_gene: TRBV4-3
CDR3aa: CASSQGRDYGYTF
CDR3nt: TGCGCCAGCAGCCAAGGCAGGGACTATGGCTACACCTTC

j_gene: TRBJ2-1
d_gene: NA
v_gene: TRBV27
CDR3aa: CASSLHYGGDEQFF
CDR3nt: TGTGCCAGCAGTCTACATTATGGAGGGGATGAGCAGTTCTTC

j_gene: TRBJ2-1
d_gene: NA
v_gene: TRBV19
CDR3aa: CASSKAPEQFF
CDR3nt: TGTGCCAGTAGCAAAGCCCCAGAGCAGTTCTTC

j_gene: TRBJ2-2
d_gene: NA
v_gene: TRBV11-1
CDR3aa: CASSPRRDANTGELFF
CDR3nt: TGTGCCAGCAGCCCCAGGAGGGACGCGAACACCGGGGAGCTGTTTTTT

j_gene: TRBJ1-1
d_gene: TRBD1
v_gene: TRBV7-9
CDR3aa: CASSLAWDRDTEAFF
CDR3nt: TGTGCCAGCAGCTTAGCGTGGGACAGGGACACTGAAGCTTTCTTT

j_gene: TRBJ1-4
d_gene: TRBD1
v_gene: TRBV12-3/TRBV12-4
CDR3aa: CASRTGGEKLFF
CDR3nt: TGTGCCAGCAGGACAGGGGGCGAAAAACTGTTTTTT

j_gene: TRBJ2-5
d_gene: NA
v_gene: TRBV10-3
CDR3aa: CAISEAGTQYF
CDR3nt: TGTGCCATCAGTGAGGCAGGGACCCAGTACTTC

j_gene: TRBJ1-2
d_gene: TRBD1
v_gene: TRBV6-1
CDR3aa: CASSEQGQTNYGYTF
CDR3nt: TGTGCCAGCAGTGAACAGGGACAGACTAACTATGGCTACACCTTC

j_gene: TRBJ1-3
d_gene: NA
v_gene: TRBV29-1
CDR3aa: CSVGQLSGNTIYF
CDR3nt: TGCAGCGTAGGACAGCTCTCTGGAAACACCATATATTTT

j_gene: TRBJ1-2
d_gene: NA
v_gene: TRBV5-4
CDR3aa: CASRPGPIYGYTF
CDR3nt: TGTGCCAGCAGACCGGGTCCTATTTATGGCTACACCTTC

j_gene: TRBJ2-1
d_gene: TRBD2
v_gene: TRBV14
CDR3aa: CASSQETSRSPRNEQFF
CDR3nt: TGTGCCAGCAGCCAAGAGACTAGCCGAAGCCCCCGCAATGAGCAGTTCTTC

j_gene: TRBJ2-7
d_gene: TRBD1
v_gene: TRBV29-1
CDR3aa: CSVTGTGGVWYF
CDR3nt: TGCAGCGTTACCGGGACAGGGGGGGTGTGGTACTTC

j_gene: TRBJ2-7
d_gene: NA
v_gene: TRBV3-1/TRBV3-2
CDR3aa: CASSRTGRGTYEQYF
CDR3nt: TGTGCCAGCAGCCGTACAGGGAGGGGCACCTACGAGCAGTACTTC

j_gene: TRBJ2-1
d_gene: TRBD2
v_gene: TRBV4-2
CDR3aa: CASRLARGVYNEQFF
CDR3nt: TGTGCCAGCCGCCTAGCGCGGGGGGTGTACAATGAGCAGTTCTTC

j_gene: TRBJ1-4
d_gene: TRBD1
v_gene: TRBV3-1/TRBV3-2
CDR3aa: CASSDARGRGRPNEKLFF
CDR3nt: TGTGCCAGCAGCGACGCGCGCGGCAGGGGGCGCCCTAATGAAAAACTGTTTTTT

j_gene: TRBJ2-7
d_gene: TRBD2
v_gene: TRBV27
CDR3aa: CASSLLWGGSYEQYF
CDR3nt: TGTGCCAGCAGTCTCTTATGGGGCGGGAGTTACGAGCAGTACTTC

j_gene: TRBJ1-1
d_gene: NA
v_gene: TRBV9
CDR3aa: CASSQRGGDTEAFF
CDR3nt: TGTGCCAGCAGCCAAAGGGGGGGAGACACTGAAGCTTTCTTT

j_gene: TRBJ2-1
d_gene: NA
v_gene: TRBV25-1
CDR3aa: CASSESYGSSYNEQFF
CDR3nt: TGTGCCAGCAGTGAATCCTACGGGAGTTCCTACAATGAGCAGTTCTTC

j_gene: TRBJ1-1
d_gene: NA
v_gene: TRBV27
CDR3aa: CASSLRAGGPRTEAFF
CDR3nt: TGTGCCAGCAGTTTACGTGCGGGGGGCCCGAGAACTGAAGCTTTCTTT

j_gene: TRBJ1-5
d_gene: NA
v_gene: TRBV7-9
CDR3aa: CASSLDRPQPQHF
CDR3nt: TGTGCCAGCAGCTTAGACAGACCTCAGCCCCAGCATTTT

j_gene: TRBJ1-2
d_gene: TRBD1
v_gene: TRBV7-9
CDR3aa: CASSGRTGYGYTF
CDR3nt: TGTGCCAGCAGCGGGCGGACAGGGTACGGCTACACCTTC

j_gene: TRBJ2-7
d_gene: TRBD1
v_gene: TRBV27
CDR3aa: CASSLNRDSYEQYF
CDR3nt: TGTGCCAGCAGTCTAAACCGGGACAGCTACGAGCAGTACTTC

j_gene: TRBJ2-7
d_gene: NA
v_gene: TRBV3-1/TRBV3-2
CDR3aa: CASSQERYRKRYF
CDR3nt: TGTGCCAGCAGCCAAGAGAGATACCGAAAGCGGTACTTC

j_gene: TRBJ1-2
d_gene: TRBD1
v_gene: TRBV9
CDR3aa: CASSVGGQGRGGYTF
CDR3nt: TGTGCCAGCAGCGTAGGAGGACAGGGTAGGGGTGGCTACACCTTC

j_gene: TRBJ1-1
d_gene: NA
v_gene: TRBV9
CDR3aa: CASSSLPAGGMNTEAFF
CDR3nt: TGTGCCAGCAGCTCCCTACCCGCGGGGGGTATGAACACTGAAGCTTTCTTT

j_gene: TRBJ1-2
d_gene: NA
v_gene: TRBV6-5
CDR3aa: CASSYSKQKGLGYTF
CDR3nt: TGTGCCAGCAGTTACTCGAAGCAGAAGGGGCTTGGCTACACCTTC

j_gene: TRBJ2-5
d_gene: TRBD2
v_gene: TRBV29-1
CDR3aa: CSVGDIAGGQETQYF
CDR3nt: TGCAGCGTTGGGGATATAGCGGGAGGGCAAGAGACCCAGTACTTC

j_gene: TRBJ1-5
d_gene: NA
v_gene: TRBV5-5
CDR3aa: CASSLGQGDQPQHF
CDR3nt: TGTGCCAGCAGCTTGGGACAAGGGGATCAGCCCCAGCATTTT

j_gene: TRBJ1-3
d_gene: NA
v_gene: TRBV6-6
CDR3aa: CASIDVSGGNTIYF
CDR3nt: TGTGCCAGCATCGACGTCAGCGGCGGAAACACCATATATTTT

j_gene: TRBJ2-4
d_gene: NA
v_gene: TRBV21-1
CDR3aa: CASRSQGYSKNIQYF
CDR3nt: TGTGCCAGCAGATCTCAGGGGTATTCCAAAAACATTCAGTACTTC

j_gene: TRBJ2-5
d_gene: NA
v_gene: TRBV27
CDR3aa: CASSGQARTQYF
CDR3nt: TGTGCCAGCAGTGGGCAGGCGAGGACCCAGTACTTC

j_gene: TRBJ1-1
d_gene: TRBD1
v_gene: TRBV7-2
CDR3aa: CASSPRQGMNTEAFF
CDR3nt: TGTGCCAGCAGCCCTCGACAGGGTATGAACACTGAAGCTTTCTTT

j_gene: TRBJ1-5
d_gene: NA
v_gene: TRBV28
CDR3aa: CASSFTSSQRYNQPQHF
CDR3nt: TGTGCCAGCAGTTTTACATCGAGTCAGCGGTACAATCAGCCCCAGCATTTT

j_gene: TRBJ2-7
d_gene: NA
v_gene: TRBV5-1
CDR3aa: CASTGYYEQYF
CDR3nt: TGCGCCAGCACAGGATACTACGAGCAGTACTTC

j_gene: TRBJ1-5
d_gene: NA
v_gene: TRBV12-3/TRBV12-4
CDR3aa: CASSFREGQPQHF
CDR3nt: TGTGCCAGCAGTTTCAGGGAAGGCCAGCCCCAGCATTTT